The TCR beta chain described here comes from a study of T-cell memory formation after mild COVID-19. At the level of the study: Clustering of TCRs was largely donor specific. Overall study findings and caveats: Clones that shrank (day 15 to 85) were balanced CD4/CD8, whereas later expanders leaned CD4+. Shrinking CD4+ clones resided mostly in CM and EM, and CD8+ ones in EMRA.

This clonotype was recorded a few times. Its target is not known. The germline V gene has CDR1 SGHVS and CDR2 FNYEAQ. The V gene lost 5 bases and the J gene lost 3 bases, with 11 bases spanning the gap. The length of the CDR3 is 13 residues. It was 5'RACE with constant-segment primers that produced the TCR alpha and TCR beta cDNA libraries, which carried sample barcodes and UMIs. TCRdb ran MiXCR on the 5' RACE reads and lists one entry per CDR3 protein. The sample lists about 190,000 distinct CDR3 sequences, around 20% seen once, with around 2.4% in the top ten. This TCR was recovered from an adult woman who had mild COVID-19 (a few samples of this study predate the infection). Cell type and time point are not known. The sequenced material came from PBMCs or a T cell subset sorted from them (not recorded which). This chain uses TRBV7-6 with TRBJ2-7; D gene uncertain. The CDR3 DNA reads TGTGCCAGCAGCCAAGACAAGGGCTACGAGCAGTACTTC. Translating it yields CASSQDKGYEQYF.